The rows below give T cell receptor beta chains drawn from one sample of a study of blood T cell repertoires in COVID-19. TCRdb's copy holds only in-frame clones and misses some; the assay was immunoSEQ multiplex PCR. This table has 400,000 to 500,000 clones, 70% to 90% appearing once. Sequencing was performed on PBMCs or T cells enriched from blood (not recorded which). The receptors stem from a woman between 18 and 30 years old who had been exposed to COVID-19. CDR3s include the opening cysteine and the closing phenylalanine or tryptophan. A clone size is listed for some rows: how often the clone was seen (once, few, many), or a class if it is expanded.

size	V	J	CDR3
NA	TRBV29-1	TRBJ2-1	CSVWRGGFFDEQFF
NA	TRBV5-1	TRBJ1-1	CASSLGVRVTSNTEAFF
once	TRBV5-6	TRBJ2-7	CASSQPYRAPYEQYF
NA	TRBV9	TRBJ1-4	CASSVGTGHEKLFF
NA	TRBV13	TRBJ2-1	CASSLGRTSAYNEQFF
NA	TRBV12-5	TRBJ2-2	CASGSGPGELFF
NA	TRBV7-2	TRBJ2-1	CASSLGLGGDTNNEQFF
NA	TRBV7-2	TRBJ1-1	CASSLLTGWNTEAFF
few	TRBV6-5	TRBJ2-7	CASSYNLAGEGEQYF
once	TRBV6-6	TRBJ2-7	CASSYGTGRDEQYF
NA	TRBV3-1/TRBV3-2	TRBJ2-3	CASRKGVGTDTQYF
NA	TRBV5-8	TRBJ2-6	CASSLGTSGANVLTF
once	TRBV2	TRBJ1-1	CASSTGVAEAFF
NA	TRBV5-4	TRBJ2-7	CASSPVAGSFSYEQYF
few	TRBV19	TRBJ1-1	CASSIGQGNTEAFF
NA	TRBV4-1	TRBJ1-1	CASSQSTTGGGVNTEAFF
NA	TRBV7-8	TRBJ1-1	CASSLLSGGTEAFF
NA	TRBV4-1	TRBJ2-7	CASSQESEVPGEQYF
NA	TRBV19	TRBJ2-7	CASSPAGYEQYF
NA	TRBV7-3	TRBJ2-2	CASSSRPGQGVVGELFF
few	TRBV5-1	TRBJ2-7	CASSPVPGLAGGGEQYF
NA	TRBV28	TRBJ1-5	CASSRDRVQPQHF
NA	TRBV27	TRBJ2-1	CASSLLAGGQNNEQFF
NA	TRBV4-1	TRBJ1-1	CASSRSRDSEAFF
NA	TRBV28	TRBJ1-2	CASRRGTGGYGYTF
NA	TRBV6-5	TRBJ2-2	CASSGNTGELFF
NA	TRBV14	TRBJ2-2	CASSQGTSEYTGELFF
NA	TRBV3-1/TRBV3-2	TRBJ1-2	CASSQDLAGCGYTF
few	TRBV5-1	TRBJ1-6	CASSLVSGSNSPLHF
NA	TRBV5-5	TRBJ2-7	CASSLGTSGAYEQYF
few	TRBV4-2	TRBJ1-5	CASSQDGSNQPQHF
NA	TRBV10-1	TRBJ2-1	CASSLLPGQGAEQFF